Each of the 31 T cell receptor beta chains below was sequenced from the same sample in a study of shared clonotypes between healthy human individuals. The assay was immunoSEQ multiplex PCR, and TCRdb's table has in-frame clones only and misses some. The data hold some 1.5 million clones, with roughly 96% observed a single time. Sequenced: naive CD4+ T cells sorted from blood. Stated subset: CD45RA+ positively selected. These receptors originate from a man aged 25 to 45 in good health.

V and J are TRBV7-3 and TRBJ2-5; tentatively, D is TRBD1 (6 bases). The CDR3 length is 14 residues. The V and J ends lost 1 base and 4 bases respectively, with 10 bases between them. CDR1 and CDR2 (germline): SGHTA, FQGTGA. CDR3 bases: TGTGCCAGCAGCTTAAGGGGGCTTGGAGAGACCCAGTACTTC. Its protein is CASSLRGLGETQYF.

This chain uses TRBV7-3 with TRBJ2-7, with TRBD2 matching 7 bases. Trimming cost V 2 bases and J 0 bases; bases outside gene matches: 10. The CDR3 extends over 17 amino acids. Germline CDR1 reads SGHTA; CDR2 reads FQGTGA. The CDR3 DNA follows: TGTGCCAGCAGCTTATACCCGTCGGGGACTATCTCCTACGAGCAGTACTTC. The encoded protein is CASSLYPSGTISYEQYF. The full variable domain, completed using reference TRBV7-3 and TRBJ2-7, is GAGVSQTPSNKVTEKGKYVELRCDPISGHTALYWYRQSLGQGPEFLIYFQGTGAADDSGLPNDRFFAVRPEGSVSTLKIQRTERGDSAVYLCASSLYPSGTISYEQYFGPGTRLTVT.

In this sample, this clone turned up once. The chain employs TRBV29-1 and TRBJ2-1, with 9 bases lining up with TRBD2. Losses at the gene ends were 4 bases for V and 8 bases for J; bases not matched to a gene: 9. Germline V gene sequence: CDR1 SQVTM, CDR2 ANQGSEA. The CDR3 length is 14 residues. CDR3 DNA sequence: TGCAGCGTTGGGCAGATAGCGGGAGTTGATGAGCAGTTCTTC. This gives the protein CSVGQIAGVDEQFF.

The chain carries TRBV5-1 and TRBJ2-7; maybe TRBD1 (8 bases). Germline CDR1 and CDR2: SGHRS and YFSETQ. The CDR3 extends over 14 amino acids. V dropped 1 base and J dropped 5 bases, with 13 bases sitting between them. In DNA form, the CDR3 reads TGCGCCAGCAGCTTGACAGGGGGGGAGGACGAGCAGTACTTC. Protein: CASSLTGGEDEQYF.

The CDR3 DNA reads as TGTGCCAGCAGCCCCCGGGACAACACAGATACGCAGTATTTT. Translation: CASSPRDNTDTQYF. The chain recombines TRBV7-9 with TRBJ2-3; perhaps TRBD1 as D (6 bases). Germline lookup yields CDR1 SEHNR and CDR2 FQNEAQ (reference sequence). The V gene lost 5 bases and the J gene lost 2 bases, with 11 bases spanning the gap. This CDR3 contains 14 residues.

CDR3 sequence (DNA): TGTGCCAGCAGCTTACTCCAGGGCCCCTCAGATACGCAGTATTTT. Residues: CASSLLQGPSDTQYF. The chain combines TRBV5-4 with TRBJ2-3; D possibly corresponds to TRBD1 (5 bases). Germline values: CDR1 SGHNT, CDR2 YYREEE (reference sequence). The CDR3 consists of 15 residues. V dropped 2 bases and J dropped 4 bases, with 14 bases sitting between them.

This chain uses TRBV12-2 with TRBJ2-1; the DNA was not used to check the table's D call, TRBD2. TRBV12-2 corresponds to a pseudogene. CDR3 length equals 16 residues. This chain's CDR3 is CASRSRAGRDYNEQFF. Here the CDR3 DNA reads TGTGCAAGTCGCTCGCGAGCGGGAAGAGACTACAATGAGCAGTTCTTC.

The V gene is TRBV10-3, the J gene TRBJ2-3; a possible D gene is TRBD2 (6 bases). Trimming took off 6 bases at V and 4 bases at J, with 11 bases between the two ends. The germline CDR1 and CDR2 sequences are ENHRY and SYGVKD. There are 13 residues in the CDR3. The CDR3 coding sequence is TGTGCCATCAGCCCAGGGACTGCAGATACGCAGTATTTT. Its translation is CAISPGTADTQYF.

This chain joins TRBV2 and TRBJ2-1; TRBD2 matches at 10 bases. The CDR3 totals 14 residues. Unmatched junction bases numbered 11, after V lost 10 bases and J lost 8 bases. CDR1 and CDR2 (germline): SNHLY, FYNNEI. CDR3 sequence reads: CATKVPAGGHEQFF. The CDR3, as DNA: TGTGCCACAAAAGTCCCAGCGGGAGGGCATGAGCAGTTCTTC.

V is TRBV5-1 and J is TRBJ2-1; 11 bases fit TRBD2. J lost 2 bases, V lost 0 bases, and 7 bases had no gene match. CDR3 length: 18 amino acids. Germline V lookup: CDR1 SGHRS, CDR2 YFSETQ. The CDR3 here is CASSLGLAGGKAYNEQFF. DNA for the CDR3: TGCGCCAGCAGCTTGGGTCTAGCGGGAGGAAAGGCCTACAATGAGCAGTTCTTC.

The V and J genes are TRBV5-5 and TRBJ2-7; a possible D gene is TRBD2 (6 bases). V gave up 1 base and J gave up 4 bases, with 12 bases separating them. Per germline, CDR1 SGHKS and CDR2 YYEKEE (reference sequence). The CDR3 runs to 14 residues. CDR3 loop: CASSLSGAKYEQYF. The CDR3 coding sequence is TGTGCCAGCAGCTTGTCGGGAGCGAAATACGAGCAGTACTTC.

V usage is TRBV6-1 and J usage is TRBJ2-3; no reliable D call. V dropped 6 bases and J dropped 5 bases, with 9 bases sitting between them. The germline gives CDR1 MNHNS, CDR2 SASEGT. The CDR3 contains 12 residues. The CDR3 bases are TGTGCCAGCAGCCCCTGGGAAGATACGCAGTATTTT. Its translation: CASSPWEDTQYF.

J is TRBJ2-5 and V is TRBV29-1; possibly TRBD1 or TRBD2 for D (7 bases each). V was clipped by 4 bases and J by 2 bases, with 11 bases between them. The V gene's germline CDR1 is SQVTM and CDR2 ANQGSEA. This CDR3 spans 13 amino acids. The CDR3 DNA follows: TGCAGCGTTGGCGGGGGACAGCAAGAGACCCAGTACTTC. Protein sequence: CSVGGGQQETQYF. Looking up the rest from reference TRBV29-1 and TRBJ2-5 gives the full variable domain: SAVISQKPSRDICQRGTSLTIQCQVDSQVTMMFWYRQQPGQSLTLIATANQGSEATYESGFVIDKFPISRPNLTFSTLTVSNMSPEDSSIYLCSVGGGQQETQYFGPGTRLLVL.

This sequence joins TRBV7-3 and TRBJ2-3; perhaps TRBD1 as D (5 bases). The CDR3 has 14 residues. The V gene lost 5 bases and the J gene lost 0 bases, with 9 bases spanning the gap. Germline-derived CDR1 and CDR2 are SGHTA and FQGTGA. The DNA for the CDR3 is TGTGCCAGCAGCCTGGACAAGAGCACAGATACGCAGTATTTT. This encodes CASSLDKSTDTQYF.

The DNA for the CDR3 is TGTGCCAGCAGTGAAGCCTGGGGGAGTGGCGAAAAACTGTTTTTT. Its protein product is CASSEAWGSGEKLFF. The rearrangement uses TRBV6-1 and TRBJ1-4; D might be TRBD1 (5 bases). CDR3 length: 15 residues. V lost 0 bases to trimming and J lost 8 bases, with 13 bases between them. The germline V gene has CDR1 MNHNS and CDR2 SASEGT.

This sequence joins TRBV5-4 and TRBJ2-7; D unresolved. The CDR3 is 14 amino acids. V shed 2 bases and J shed 5 bases, with 14 bases lying between them. Germline assignment: CDR1 SGHNT and CDR2 YYREEE (reference sequence). The DNA for the CDR3 is TGTGCCAGCAGCTTAAACGGAGAGAACGACGAGCAGTACTTC. Residues: CASSLNGENDEQYF.

This clone occurred a few times. This CDR3 reads CASSLAEGHEQFF. In DNA, the CDR3 is TGCGCCAGCAGCTTGGCCGAGGGCCATGAGCAGTTCTTC. The chain couples TRBV5-1 to TRBJ2-1, with D perhaps TRBD2 (5 bases). The CDR3 totals 13 residues. V was shortened by 0 bases and J by 8 bases, with 9 bases between the two germline ends. In germline, CDR1 is SGHRS, CDR2 YFSETQ.

The genes are TRBV7-9 and TRBJ2-1; TRBD1 agrees at 10 bases. The V and J ends lost 4 bases and 7 bases, in that order; junction bases with no gene match: 7. The length of the CDR3 is 15 residues. From germline, CDR1 is SEHNR and CDR2 FQNEAQ (reference sequence). In nucleotides, the CDR3 is TGTGCCAGCAGCTCGACCGGGACAGGGGTTAATGAGCAGTTCTTC. Its protein product is CASSSTGTGVNEQFF.

The chain is built from TRBV27 and TRBJ2-7; D gene ambiguous. From germline, CDR1 is MNHEY and CDR2 SMNVEV (reference sequence). The CDR3 is 14 amino acids. Deletions cut 3 bases from V and 4 bases from J, with 13 bases between. The CDR3 here is CASSLSAVPYEQYF. CDR3 sequence (DNA): TGTGCCAGCAGTTTGTCTGCGGTACCTTACGAGCAGTACTTC.

The chain carries TRBV5-4 and TRBJ2-6; maybe TRBD1 (6 bases). Deletions cut 6 bases from V and 3 bases from J, with 10 bases between. Germline V gives CDR1 SGHNT, CDR2 YYREEE (reference sequence). The CDR3 has 14 amino acids. CDR3 sequence: CASNKQGGANVLTF. In DNA, the CDR3 is TGTGCCAGCAACAAACAGGGTGGGGCCAACGTCCTGACTTTC.

The rearrangement joins TRBV4-1 to TRBJ2-3, with a possible D match to TRBD2 (5 bases). Per the germline V gene, CDR1 is MGHRA and CDR2 is YSYEKL. The CDR3 covers 19 residues. V was trimmed by 0 bases and J by 2 bases, leaving 21 bases between them. CDR3 in DNA: TGCGCCAGCAGCCAAGAAGAGAGGGAACTTAGTCTACTCACAGATACGCAGTATTTT. Its translation: CASSQEERELSLLTDTQYF.

The chain recombines TRBV18 with TRBJ1-5, with a weak D call TRBD1 (6 bases). The germline V gene has CDR1 KGHSH and CDR2 LQKENI. The V end lost 5 bases, the J end lost 9 bases, and 14 bases lay between the germline ends. The CDR3 has 13 residues. CDR3 sequence (DNA): TGTGCCAGCTCAAGGGGGGGAGATGGGCCCCAGCATTTT. It specifies CASSRGGDGPQHF.

This CDR3 is CASSQTTSTSYEQFF. In DNA, the CDR3 is TGCGCCAGCTCCCAAACTACCTCTACCTCCTATGAGCAGTTCTTC. The V call is TRBV5-1, the J call TRBJ2-1, with no clear D. This CDR3 region has 15 residues. V was cut by 7 bases and J by 8 bases, with 22 bases left in between. Germline CDR1 and CDR2: SGHRS and YFSETQ.

The J gene is TRBJ1-2, the V gene TRBV7-8; D not resolved. Germline lookup yields CDR1 SGHVS and CDR2 FQNEAQ. The CDR3 spans 14 residues. Trimming stripped 0 bases from V and 3 bases from J, with 8 bases between. The CDR3 DNA is TGTGCCAGCAGCTTAGCGTACGGGGACTATGGCTACACCTTC. Its translation: CASSLAYGDYGYTF.

The chain employs TRBV5-4 and TRBJ2-7; D uncertain. The CDR3 consists of 14 residues. The germline CDR1 and CDR2 sequences are SGHNT and YYREEE (reference sequence). Trimming removed 2 bases from V and 0 bases from J, with 9 bases in between. The CDR3 bases are TGTGCCAGCAGCTTAGCAGCGAACTCCTACGAGCAGTACTTC. Translation: CASSLAANSYEQYF.

The chain couples TRBV30 to TRBJ2-7; 8 nucleotides agree with TRBD1. CDR1 is GTSNPN, CDR2 SVGIG, per germline (reference sequence). CDR3 length: 14 amino acids. Trimming at V came to 4 bases and at J to 2 bases, leaving 7 bases not matched to a gene. The DNA for the CDR3 is TGTGCCTGGAACGCCGGGACAGGCGCCTACGAGCAGTACTTC. Residues: CAWNAGTGAYEQYF.

The chain carries TRBV5-4 and TRBJ2-5, with 10 nucleotides matching TRBD2. The germline V gene encodes CDR1 SGHNT and CDR2 YYREEE (reference sequence). The trim removed 4 bases at V and 1 base at J, leaving 4 bases unmatched. The CDR3 has 15 amino acids. The CDR3 region is CASSPRLAGQETQYF. The CDR3 DNA sequence: TGTGCCAGCAGCCCTAGACTAGCGGGCCAAGAGACCCAGTACTTC.

This rearrangement joins TRBV15 to TRBJ1-2; D may be TRBD1 (5 bases). The CDR3 sequence is 15 residues long. Trimming left V 3 bases short and J 3 bases short, with 14 bases between. The V gene's germline CDR1 is LNHNV and CDR2 YYDKDF (reference sequence). The CDR3 reads CATSRDLRGDYGYTF. The CDR3 nucleotides read TGTGCCACCAGCAGGGACCTTAGGGGTGACTATGGCTACACCTTC.

The chain combines TRBV7-2 with TRBJ1-2; D call uncertain. Trimming pared 6 bases from V and 1 base from J, leaving 15 bases between. In germline, CDR1 is SGHTA, CDR2 FQGNSA. The CDR3 loop spans 15 amino acids. The CDR3 nucleotides are TGTGCCAGCAGGCCCCGAGAGAACAGTAACTATGGCTACACCTTC. Translated, it gives CASRPRENSNYGYTF.

This chain connects TRBV5-6 to TRBJ2-5; D tentatively reads TRBD1 or TRBD2 (6 bases each). Germline V gene data show CDR1 as SGHDT and CDR2 as YYEEEE. Trimming pared 6 bases from V and 7 bases from J, leaving 19 bases between. CDR3 length: 14 amino acids. For the CDR3, the DNA is TGTGCCAGCACCCCCCCGGGGGCCACGGGGACCCAGTACTTC. This encodes CASTPPGATGTQYF.

This clone was seen a handful of times. Other DNA sequences in the same sample also yield this CDR3. The chain is built from TRBV29-1 and TRBJ1-2, with TRBD1 matching 9 bases. This CDR3 contains 12 residues. Germline-derived CDR1 and CDR2 are SQVTM and ANQGSEA. With 3 bases clipped from V and 5 bases from J, the junction kept 1 base outside the gene matches. The CDR3 is CSVEGQGYGYTF. The CDR3 DNA follows: TGCAGCGTTGAGGGACAGGGTTATGGCTACACCTTC.